The TCR beta chain described here comes from a study of blood T cells in healthy people across ages. Study-level findings and limits: With donor CMV status unknown, expanded clonotype changes were possibly confounded. Long-lived and aged donors differed, with more naive CD4+ cells and higher diversity in the long-lived.

The CDR3 length is 12 residues. Per the germline V gene, CDR1 is SQVTM and CDR2 is ANQGSEA. Deletions cut 4 bases from V and 1 base from J, with 8 bases between. Combining a sample-barcoded 5' primer with a J-beta primer mix, a second PCR ran for roughly 7 to 12 cycles. A template-switch adaptor that had 12 random nucleotides put a tag on each cDNA molecule. TCRdb re-derived calls from the 5' RACE reads in MiXCR, one entry per CDR3 protein. The sample contains approximately 1,700,000 distinct CDR3 sequences, more than 35% of which appear only once. In the case of this clonotype: As yet, its antigen is unknown.

Extraction yielded at least 6 micrograms of total RNA per sample. This clonotype originated in a human donor in good health. The source material was blood. The chain combines TRBV29-1 with TRBJ2-7; D is possibly TRBD2 (6 bases). DNA for the CDR3: TGCAGCGTTGCGGGGGTTTCCTACGAGCAGTACTTC. Protein product: CSVAGVSYEQYF.